Each of the 24 T cell receptor beta chains below was sequenced from the same sample in a study of T cell responses to AZD1222 COVID-19 vaccine. Sequencing was performed with immunoSEQ multiplex PCR; in TCRdb, only in-frame clones are kept and a portion is missing. This sample has 140,000 to 150,000 clones, with 85% to 95% found just once. Sample: peripheral blood, taken on day 0 of MenACWY control vaccination. The receptor source for this set is an adult in good health.

V usage is TRBV6-1 and J usage is TRBJ2-1; D unclear. Trimming pared 1 base from V and 7 bases from J, leaving 8 bases between. This CDR3 is built from 13 residues. Germline V gene sequence: CDR1 MNHNS, CDR2 SASEGT. The CDR3 spells CASSEVALNEQFF. CDR3 in DNA: TGTGCCAGCAGTGAAGTCGCCTTAAATGAGCAGTTCTTC.

The V and J genes are TRBV24-1 and TRBJ2-7; D not resolved. The CDR3 length is 13 residues. The germline V gene encodes CDR1 KGHDR and CDR2 SFDVKD. Trimming stripped 7 bases from V and 9 bases from J, with 18 bases between. This CDR3 is CATSGDIPTRQYF. The CDR3 coding sequence is TGTGCCACCAGCGGAGATATCCCTACGAGGCAGTACTTC.

Judged by abundance, this clone is medium-sized. The V call is TRBV5-5, the J call TRBJ1-1; 9 bases fit TRBD1. Germline lookup yields CDR1 SGHKS and CDR2 YYEKEE (reference sequence). This CDR3 has 15 amino acids. The V segment lost 0 bases and the J segment 9 bases; nucleotides outside the gene matches: 9. CDR3 amino acids: CASSLDETGGGKAFF. CDR3 coding DNA: TGTGCCAGCAGCTTGGATGAGACAGGGGGTGGGAAAGCTTTCTTT.

The chain links TRBV29-1 to TRBJ2-1; tentative D call: TRBD2 (5 bases). This CDR3 has 13 residues. CDR1 is SQVTM, CDR2 ANQGSEA, per germline. V was shortened by 7 bases and J by 0 bases, with 10 bases between the two germline ends. CDR3 amino acids: CSGGRSSYNEQFF. The CDR3 DNA reads as TGCAGCGGAGGGCGGAGCTCCTACAATGAGCAGTTCTTC.

V usage is TRBV28 and J usage is TRBJ2-2, with D perhaps matching TRBD2 (5 bases). V was pared by 7 bases and J by 4 bases, with 7 bases between. The CDR3 is 12 residues long. Germline loops: CDR1 MDHEN, CDR2 SYDVKM. The CDR3: CASMRVTGELFF. CDR3 coding DNA: TGTGCCAGCATGAGGGTCACCGGGGAGCTGTTTTTT.

The V call is TRBV30, the J call TRBJ2-2, with D uncertain. The CDR3 covers 14 residues. With 6 bases removed from V and 0 bases from J, the gap between germline ends came to 11 bases. Per germline, CDR1 GTSNPN and CDR2 SVGIG (reference sequence). CDR3 in amino acids: CACPETANTGELFF. The DNA of the CDR3 is TGTGCCTGCCCTGAAACAGCGAACACCGGGGAGCTGTTTTTT.

This clone was counted once. The J gene is TRBJ1-5, the V gene TRBV5-5, with D possibly being TRBD1 (5 bases). The CDR3 contains 16 residues. With 0 bases removed from V and 1 base from J, the gap between germline ends came to 11 bases. The germline CDR1 and CDR2 sequences are SGHKS and YYEKEE (reference sequence). CDR3 nucleotides: TGTGCCAGCAGCTTGGTCGCGCAGGGAAGCAATCAGCCCCAGCATTTT. Protein sequence: CASSLVAQGSNQPQHF. The full variable domain, rest sourced from reference TRBV5-5 and TRBJ1-5, is DAGVTQSPTHLIKTRGQQVTLRCSPISGHKSVSWYQQVLGQGPQFIFQYYEKEERGRGNFPDRFSARQFPNYSSELNVNALLLGDSALYLCASSLVAQGSNQPQHFGDGTRLSIL.

This chain links TRBV19 with TRBJ1-5, with TRBD1 as a possible D gene (5 bases). Germline V CDR1 and CDR2: LNHDA, SQIVND (reference sequence). The CDR3 spans 15 residues. V lost 3 bases to trimming and J lost 2 bases, with 11 bases between them. CDR3 DNA: TGTGCCAGTAGTATCAGGGATTTCGGCAATCAGCCCCAGCATTTT. It yields the protein CASSIRDFGNQPQHF.

The chain employs TRBV27 and TRBJ1-5; D not resolved. CDR1 MNHEY and CDR2 SMNVEV come from the germline V gene (reference sequence). V lost 8 bases and J 5 bases, leaving 7 bases between the germline ends. This CDR3 has 11 residues. The CDR3 loop reads CASGGDQPQHF. CDR3 in DNA: TGTGCCAGCGGAGGTGATCAGCCCCAGCATTTT.

V usage is TRBV28 and J usage is TRBJ1-2; 9 nucleotides match TRBD1. The CDR3 has 14 amino acids. The V gene end was trimmed by 5 bases and the J gene end by 2 bases; junction bases not matched to a gene: 3. Per germline, CDR1 MDHEN and CDR2 SYDVKM. The DNA for the CDR3 is TGTGCCAGCAGTCGCGGACAGGGGAACTATGGCTACACCTTC. Amino acid sequence: CASSRGQGNYGYTF.

This rearrangement joins TRBV5-4 to TRBJ2-7; the D is unclear. Germline V gives CDR1 SGHNT, CDR2 YYREEE (reference sequence). The CDR3 length is 15 residues. Trimming pared 4 bases from V and 0 bases from J, leaving 14 bases between. CDR3 nucleotides: TGTGCCAGCAGCCTGCCTACAAAGAGCTCCTACGAGCAGTACTTC. This translates into CASSLPTKSSYEQYF.

The V and J genes are TRBV7-3 and TRBJ1-2, with TRBD1 identical over 8 bases. CDR3 size: 13 residues. CDR1 is SGHTA, CDR2 FQGTGA, per germline. Trimming took 5 bases from V and 8 from J; bases not matched to a gene: 7. CDR3 sequence: CASSQWTGQGYTF. CDR3 in DNA: TGTGCCAGCAGCCAATGGACAGGGCAAGGCTACACCTTC.

This clone was recorded a few times. This chain connects TRBV7-2 to TRBJ2-1; the match to TRBD2 covers 8 bases. Per germline, CDR1 SGHTA and CDR2 FQGNSA. V lost 6 bases and J lost 0; bases outside the gene matches: 7. The CDR3 is 16 amino acids. The CDR3 nucleotides read TGTGCCAGCAGGGACCCAAGCGGGAGCTCCTACAATGAGCAGTTCTTC. This gives the protein CASRDPSGSSYNEQFF.

V gene TRBV19 combines with J gene TRBJ2-2; no definite D call. The germline CDR1 and CDR2 sequences are LNHDA and SQIVND (reference sequence). Trimming removed 4 bases from V and 3 bases from J, with 9 bases in between. The CDR3 has 14 amino acids. The CDR3 DNA is TGTGCCAGTAGTAAGACACAGTACACCGGGGAGCTGTTTTTT. This translates into CASSKTQYTGELFF.

The chain is built from TRBV27 and TRBJ1-1; D not resolved. Per the germline V gene, CDR1 is MNHEY and CDR2 is SMNVEV (reference sequence). V was clipped by 8 bases and J by 1 base, with 8 bases between them. This CDR3 comprises 12 residues. CDR3 sequence reads: CASEDTNTEAFF. The DNA for the CDR3 is TGTGCCAGCGAAGACACGAACACTGAAGCTTTCTTT.

Remarks on this clone: The same CDR3 can be traced to other DNA sequences in this sample. V and J are TRBV4-1 and TRBJ2-5; 9 bases map to TRBD2. Trimming cost V 4 bases and J 0 bases; bases outside gene matches: 3. CDR1 and CDR2 (germline): MGHRA, YSYEKL. The CDR3 extends over 15 amino acids. CDR3 region: CASSPSGVYQETQYF. The CDR3 DNA follows: TGCGCCAGCAGCCCTAGCGGGGTCTACCAAGAGACCCAGTACTTC.

The V and J genes are TRBV7-2 and TRBJ2-2, with D perhaps TRBD1 (6 bases). The CDR3 loop spans 15 amino acids. The V end was cut by 5 bases, the J end by 6 bases, with 16 bases between. Per germline, CDR1 SGHTA and CDR2 FQGNSA. The CDR3 DNA sequence: TGTGCCAGCAGCCGTAGCAGGACAGCCGCCGGGGAGCTGTTTTTT. Its protein is CASSRSRTAAGELFF.

The V gene is TRBV27, the J gene TRBJ1-1; TRBD1 is a possible D gene (5 bases). The germline V gene encodes CDR1 MNHEY and CDR2 SMNVEV (reference sequence). The V and J ends lost 5 bases and 10 bases respectively, with 17 bases between them. The CDR3 has 13 residues. DNA of the CDR3: TGTGCCAGCAGTCCCGTTGTGGGGGACGGAGCTTTCTTT. This gives the protein CASSPVVGDGAFF.

This sequence joins TRBV6-5 and TRBJ2-7; maybe TRBD2 (7 bases). The CDR3 covers 14 residues. The germline CDR1 and CDR2 sequences are MNHEY and SVGAGI. V was cut by 5 bases and J by 6 bases, with 17 bases left in between. The CDR3 loop is CASSTGTTSGEQYF. DNA for the CDR3: TGTGCCAGCAGTACAGGGACTACCTCCGGCGAGCAGTACTTC.

The V gene is TRBV7-2, the J gene TRBJ2-7; 7 bases match TRBD1. CDR1 is SGHTA, CDR2 FQGNSA, per germline. V lost 5 bases to trimming and J lost 3 bases; unmatched junction nucleotides: 7. This CDR3 region has 14 residues. Here the CDR3 reads CASSPQTGFYEQYF. CDR3 DNA sequence: TGTGCCAGCAGCCCACAGACAGGGTTCTACGAGCAGTACTTC.

The gene calls are TRBV11-2 and TRBJ2-7, with TRBD2 matching over 15 bases. This CDR3 region has 16 residues. With V trimmed by 8 bases and J by 2 bases, 7 bases remained unmatched. From germline, CDR1 is SGHAT and CDR2 FQNNGV. The CDR3 loop is CASHGGLAGGAYEQYF. The CDR3 nucleotides are TGTGCCAGCCACGGGGGACTAGCGGGAGGAGCCTACGAGCAGTACTTC. The whole variable domain, remainder taken from reference TRBV11-2 and TRBJ2-7, is EAGVAQSPRYKIIEKRQSVAFWCNPISGHATLYWYQQILGQGPKLLIQFQNNGVVDDSQLPKDRFSAERLKGVDSTLKIQPAKLEDSAVYLCASHGGLAGGAYEQYFGPGTRLTVT.

The chain employs TRBV28 and TRBJ2-1; 11 bases match TRBD2. Germline V gives CDR1 MDHEN, CDR2 SYDVKM. With 4 bases clipped from V and 1 base from J, the junction kept 6 bases outside the gene matches. The CDR3 length is 17 residues. CDR3 loop: CASSSLTSGVSYNEQFF. The DNA of the CDR3 is TGTGCCAGCAGTTCCTTGACTAGCGGGGTATCCTACAATGAGCAGTTCTTC.

The genes are TRBV3-1 (or the pseudogene TRBV3-2) and TRBJ1-1; D not resolved. Trimming left V 4 bases short and J 8 bases short, with 14 bases between. This CDR3 contains 13 residues. Germline CDR1 reads LGHDT; CDR2 reads YNNKEL (reference sequence). The CDR3 coding sequence is TGTGCCAGCAGCCTGATAAATCGGGCAGAAGCTTTCTTT. It is translated as CASSLINRAEAFF.

This chain links TRBV27 with TRBJ1-5, with D maybe TRBD1 (6 bases). The CDR3 is made up of 15 amino acids. V was trimmed by 3 bases and J by 2 bases, leaving 11 bases between them. The germline gives CDR1 MNHEY, CDR2 SMNVEV (reference sequence). CDR3 DNA: TGTGCCAGCAGTTTCCAACAGGGTGGCAATCAGCCCCAGCATTTT. Translating it yields CASSFQQGGNQPQHF.